This entry lists 14 T cell receptor beta chains sequenced from one sample in a study of CD8 T cells in ankylosing spondylitis. Each CDR3 protein is one row after TCRdb ran MiXCR on the 5' RACE reads. The sample includes 200,000 to 250,000 distinct CDR3 sequences, roughly 24% of them seen just once. Source material: blood, either unsorted or a sorted T cell fraction (not recorded which). The receptors here all came from a male donor with ankylosing spondylitis or in good health (not recorded which).

This clonotype was found many times. The J gene is TRBJ2-7, the V gene TRBV14; maybe TRBD2 (5 bases). Germline lookup yields CDR1 SGHDN and CDR2 FVKESK. The CDR3 contains 13 residues. The V end was cut by 1 base, the J end by 6 bases, with 10 bases between. The chain's CDR3 is CASSQVDRGEQYF. The CDR3 nucleotides are TGTGCCAGCAGCCAAGTTGACCGGGGCGAGCAGTACTTC.

This clonotype was picked up a small number of times. A much larger clone is a single base away; this may be a read error. J is TRBJ2-2 and V is TRBV5-1; the D is unclear. With 0 bases removed from V and 0 bases from J, the gap between germline ends came to 6 bases. This CDR3 region has 15 residues. Germline CDR1 reads SGHRS; CDR2 reads YFSETQ. CDR3 region: CASSLDRPNTGELFF. In DNA form, the CDR3 reads TGCGCCAGCAGCTTGGACAGACCGAACACCGGGGAGCTGTTTTTT.

This clonotype was seen a handful of times. The V call is TRBV20-1, the J call TRBJ1-2; 7 bases line up with TRBD1. The CDR3 length is 15 residues. The V segment lost 0 bases and the J segment 7 bases; nucleotides outside the gene matches: 11. Per germline, CDR1 DFQATT and CDR2 SNEGSKA (reference sequence). The CDR3 DNA reads as TGCAGTGCTAGAGATCTATGGGAAACAGGGGCTGGCTACACCTTC. As protein: CSARDLWETGAGYTF.

The chain recombines TRBV29-1 with TRBJ2-7; 11 bases fit TRBD2. The CDR3 consists of 14 residues. V was clipped by 7 bases and J by 0 bases; unmatched bases: 5. The germline CDR1 and CDR2 sequences are SQVTM and ANQGSEA. CDR3 loop: CSAITSGSSYEQYF. The CDR3 region has the DNA TGCAGCGCGATTACTAGCGGGAGCTCCTACGAGCAGTACTTC.

This clonotype has a count of ten or more. V gene TRBV4-3 combines with J gene TRBJ1-4; TRBD1 aligns across 9 bases. The V segment lost 4 bases and the J segment 3 bases; nucleotides outside the gene matches: 3. This CDR3 spans 15 amino acids. In germline, CDR1 is LGHNA, CDR2 YSLEER. CDR3 residues: CASSPRQGANEKLFF. In DNA form, the CDR3 reads TGCGCCAGCAGCCCCCGACAGGGGGCTAATGAAAAACTGTTTTTT.

This clonotype was counted only a few times. The V and J genes are TRBV29-1 and TRBJ2-2; 7 bases map to TRBD2. The CDR3 runs to 15 residues. Trimming cost V 8 bases and J 4 bases; bases outside gene matches: 13. CDR1 is SQVTM and CDR2 is ANQGSEA in the germline V gene. The CDR3 sequence is CSTRGRGIGTGELFF. The CDR3 DNA is TGCAGCACACGAGGGAGGGGTATCGGCACCGGGGAGCTGTTTTTT.

This clonotype has at least ten counts. The rearrangement joins TRBV5-1 to TRBJ2-3; D perhaps matches TRBD2 (6 bases). The germline V gene has CDR1 SGHRS and CDR2 YFSETQ. Trimming removed 3 bases from V and 1 base from J, with 21 bases in between. The CDR3 is 18 residues long. CDR3 sequence (DNA): TGCGCCAGCAGCTGGGAGCCCGGAACGGGAGCGCGCACAGATACGCAGTATTTT. Translating it yields CASSWEPGTGARTDTQYF. The complete variable domain, with remaining parts taken from reference TRBV5-1 and TRBJ2-3, reads KAGVTQTPRYLIKTRGQQVTLSCSPISGHRSVSWYQQTPGQGLQFLFEYFSETQRNKGNFPGRFSGRQFSNSRSEMNVSTLELGDSALYLCASSWEPGTGARTDTQYFGPGTRLTVL.

V usage is TRBV7-9 and J usage is TRBJ2-5, with D hard to call. The CDR3 totals 13 residues. The germline V gene encodes CDR1 SEHNR and CDR2 FQNEAQ (reference sequence). Trimming pared 5 bases from V and 4 bases from J, leaving 11 bases between. CDR3 residues: CASSLRHGETQYF. The CDR3 nucleotides read TGTGCCAGCAGCCTACGACATGGAGAGACCCAGTACTTC. Based on the CDR3 plus reference TRBV7-9 and TRBJ2-5, the full variable domain is DTGVSQNPRHKITKRGQNVTFRCDPISEHNRLYWYRQTLGQGPEFLTYFQNEAQLEKSRLLSDRFSAERPKGSFSTLEIQRTEQGDSAMYLCASSLRHGETQYFGPGTRLLVL.

This clonotype was recorded many times. J is TRBJ2-1 and V is TRBV20-1, with 9 bases matching TRBD2. The germline CDR1 and CDR2 sequences are DFQATT and SNEGSKA (reference sequence). The CDR3 runs 14 residues. The ends lost 6 bases at V and 4 bases at J; junction bases unmatched: 7. The chain's CDR3 is CSAHRGRAYNEQFF. Here the CDR3 DNA reads TGCAGTGCCCACCGCGGGAGGGCATACAATGAGCAGTTCTTC.

Ten or more counts support this clonotype. This chain joins TRBV4-3 and TRBJ1-6; tentative D call: TRBD1 (5 bases). CDR1 is LGHNA and CDR2 is YSLEER in the germline V gene. This CDR3 is 16 amino acids long. V was shortened by 0 bases and J by 10 bases, with 16 bases between the two germline ends. The CDR3 here is CASSQDLGGSRSPLHF. CDR3 bases: TGCGCCAGCAGCCAAGATCTGGGGGGGTCTCGCTCACCCCTCCACTTT.

V usage is TRBV20-1 and J usage is TRBJ2-2, with D possibly being TRBD1 (6 bases). The germline V gene encodes CDR1 DFQATT and CDR2 SNEGSKA (reference sequence). The CDR3 has 12 residues. Deletions cut 5 bases from V and 5 bases from J, with 9 bases between. The CDR3 spells CSAEDRTGELFF. The CDR3 DNA follows: TGCAGTGCTGAGGACAGAACCGGGGAGCTGTTTTTT.

The chain has TRBV18 and TRBJ2-1, with a tentative D call TRBD1 (5 bases). The CDR3 contains 15 residues. V was shortened by 4 bases and J by 7 bases, with 17 bases between the two germline ends. Per the germline V gene, CDR1 is KGHSH and CDR2 is LQKENI. CDR3 DNA: TGTGCCAGCTCACTCCGGCCGACGAAGGGGAATGAGCAGTTCTTC. Residues: CASSLRPTKGNEQFF.

This clonotype was observed at least ten times. CDR3 residues: CASSFRGDGELFF. The CDR3, as DNA: TGTGCCAGCAGTTTTCGGGGAGACGGGGAGCTGTTTTTT. The chain joins TRBV27 to TRBJ2-2, with a possible D match to TRBD2 (5 bases). The germline V gene encodes CDR1 MNHEY and CDR2 SMNVEV (reference sequence). The V end lost 3 bases, the J end lost 7 bases, and 9 bases lay between the germline ends. This CDR3 has 13 residues.

In this sample, this clonotype turned up many times. The chain carries TRBV6-2 or TRBV6-3 and TRBJ2-3; no reliable D call. V was trimmed by 4 bases and J by 8 bases, leaving 7 bases between them. Germline values: CDR1 MNHEY, CDR2 SVGEGT. The CDR3 is 11 amino acids. CDR3 sequence: CASSSRVTQYF. The CDR3, as DNA: TGTGCCAGCAGTTCCAGAGTTACGCAGTATTTT.